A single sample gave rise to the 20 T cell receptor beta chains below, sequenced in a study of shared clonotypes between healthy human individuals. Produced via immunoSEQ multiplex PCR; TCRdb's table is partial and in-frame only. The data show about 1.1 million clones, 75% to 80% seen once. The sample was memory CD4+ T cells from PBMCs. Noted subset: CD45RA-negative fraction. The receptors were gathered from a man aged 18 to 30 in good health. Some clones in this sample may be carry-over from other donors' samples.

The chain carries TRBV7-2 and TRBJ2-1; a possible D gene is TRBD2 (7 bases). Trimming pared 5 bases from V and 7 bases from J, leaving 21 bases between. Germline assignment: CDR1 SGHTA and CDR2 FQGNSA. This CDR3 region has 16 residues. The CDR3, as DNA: TGTGCCAGCAGCCCCTATAGGGGGGGAGGGGGAAATGAGCAGTTCTTC. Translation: CASSPYRGGGGNEQFF.

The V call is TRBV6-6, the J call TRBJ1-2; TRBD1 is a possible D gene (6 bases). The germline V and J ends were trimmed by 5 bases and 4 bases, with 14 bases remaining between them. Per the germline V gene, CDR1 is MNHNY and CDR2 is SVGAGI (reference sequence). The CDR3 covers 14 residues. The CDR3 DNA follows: TGTGCCAGCAGTCTACGACAGGCATCCTATGGCTACACCTTC. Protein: CASSLRQASYGYTF.

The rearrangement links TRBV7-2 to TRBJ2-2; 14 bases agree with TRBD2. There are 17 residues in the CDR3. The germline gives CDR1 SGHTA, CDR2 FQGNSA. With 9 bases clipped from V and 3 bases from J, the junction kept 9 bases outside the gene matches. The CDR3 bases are TGTGCCAGGCGGCGACTAGCGGGAGGGCCGGACACCGGGGAGCTGTTTTTT. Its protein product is CARRRLAGGPDTGELFF.

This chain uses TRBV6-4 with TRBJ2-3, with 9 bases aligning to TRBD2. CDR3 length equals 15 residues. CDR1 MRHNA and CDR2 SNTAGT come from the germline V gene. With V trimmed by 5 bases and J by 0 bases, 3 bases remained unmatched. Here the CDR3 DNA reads TGTGCCAGCAGTCTCACTAGCGGGAGCACAGATACGCAGTATTTT. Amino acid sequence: CASSLTSGSTDTQYF.

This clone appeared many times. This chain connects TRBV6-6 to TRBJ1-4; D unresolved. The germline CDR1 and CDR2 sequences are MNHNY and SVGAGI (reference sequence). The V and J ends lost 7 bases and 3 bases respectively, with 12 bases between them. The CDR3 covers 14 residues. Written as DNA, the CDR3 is TGTGCCAGCATAACACAAGGTTCTAATGAAAAACTGTTTTTT. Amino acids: CASITQGSNEKLFF.

The CDR3 region is CAWSSRRGQGYTF. CDR3 sequence (DNA): TGTGCCTGGAGTTCCCGCAGGGGGCAAGGCTACACCTTC. The chain recombines TRBV30 with TRBJ1-2; TRBD1 agrees at 8 bases. The CDR3 runs to 13 residues. Germline values: CDR1 GTSNPN, CDR2 SVGIG (reference sequence). V dropped 2 bases and J dropped 8; count of bases not matched to a gene: 7. The variable domain in full, completed from reference TRBV30 and TRBJ1-2, reads SQTIHQWPATLVQPVGSPLSLECTVEGTSNPNLYWYRQAAGRGLQLLFYSVGIGQISSEVPQNLSASRPQDRQFILSSKKLLLSDSGFYLCAWSSRRGQGYTFGSGTRLTVV.

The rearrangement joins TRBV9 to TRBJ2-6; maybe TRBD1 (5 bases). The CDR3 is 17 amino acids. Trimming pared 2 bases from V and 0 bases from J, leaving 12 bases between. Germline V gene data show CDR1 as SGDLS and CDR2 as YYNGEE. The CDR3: CASSVSAGLSGANVLTF. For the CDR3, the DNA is TGTGCCAGCAGCGTCTCGGCAGGGCTCTCTGGGGCCAACGTCCTGACTTTC.

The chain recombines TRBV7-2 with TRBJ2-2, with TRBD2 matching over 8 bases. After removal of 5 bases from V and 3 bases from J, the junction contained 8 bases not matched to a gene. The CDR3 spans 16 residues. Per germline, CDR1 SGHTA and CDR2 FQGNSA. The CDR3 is CASSDLGGGHTGELFF. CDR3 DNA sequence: TGTGCCAGCAGCGATCTTGGCGGGGGGCACACCGGGGAGCTGTTTTTT.

CDR3 sequence: CASSLGAGENYEQYF. Here the CDR3 DNA reads TGTGCCAGCAGCTTAGGGGCAGGGGAAAACTACGAGCAGTACTTC. J is TRBJ2-7 and V is TRBV7-2; a possible D gene is TRBD1 (6 bases). The CDR3 extends over 15 amino acids. The germline V and J ends were trimmed by 1 base and 3 bases, with 13 bases remaining between them. Germline loops: CDR1 SGHTA, CDR2 FQGNSA.

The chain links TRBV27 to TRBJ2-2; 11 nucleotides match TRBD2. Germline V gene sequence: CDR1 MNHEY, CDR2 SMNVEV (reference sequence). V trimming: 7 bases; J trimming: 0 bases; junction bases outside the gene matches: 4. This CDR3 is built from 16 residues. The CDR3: CASKGTSGANTGELFF. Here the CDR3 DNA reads TGTGCCAGCAAAGGGACTAGCGGAGCGAACACCGGGGAGCTGTTTTTT.

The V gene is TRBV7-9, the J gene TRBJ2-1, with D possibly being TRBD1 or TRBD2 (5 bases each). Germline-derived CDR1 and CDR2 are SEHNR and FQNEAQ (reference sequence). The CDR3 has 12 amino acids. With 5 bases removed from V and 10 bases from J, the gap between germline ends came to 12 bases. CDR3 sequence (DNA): TGTGCCAGCAGCCCCTCACGGGACGAGCAGTTCTTC. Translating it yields CASSPSRDEQFF.

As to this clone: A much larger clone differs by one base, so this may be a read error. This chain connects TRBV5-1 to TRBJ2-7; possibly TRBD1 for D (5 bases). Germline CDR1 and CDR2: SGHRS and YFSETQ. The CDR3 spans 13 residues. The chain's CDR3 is CPSSSLGAYEQYF. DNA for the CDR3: TGCCCCAGCAGCTCCTTAGGGGCATACGAGCAGTACTTC.

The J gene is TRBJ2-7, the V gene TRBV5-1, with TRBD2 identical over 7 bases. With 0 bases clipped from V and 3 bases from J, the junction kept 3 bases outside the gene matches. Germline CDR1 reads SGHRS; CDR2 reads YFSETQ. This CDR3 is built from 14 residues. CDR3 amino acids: CASSLAVAGYEQYF. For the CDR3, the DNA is TGCGCCAGCAGCTTGGCGGTAGCGGGCTACGAGCAGTACTTC.

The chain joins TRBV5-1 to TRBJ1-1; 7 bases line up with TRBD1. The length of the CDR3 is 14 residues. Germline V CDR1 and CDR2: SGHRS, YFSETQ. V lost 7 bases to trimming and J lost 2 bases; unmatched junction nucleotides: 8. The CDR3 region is CASAYRQGNTEAFF. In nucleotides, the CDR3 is TGCGCCAGCGCATATCGACAGGGAAACACTGAAGCTTTCTTT.

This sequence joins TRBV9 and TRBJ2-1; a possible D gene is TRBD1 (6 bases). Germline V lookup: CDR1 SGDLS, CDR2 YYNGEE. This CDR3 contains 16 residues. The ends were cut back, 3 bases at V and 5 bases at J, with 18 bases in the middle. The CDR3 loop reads CASSGRQDLSNNEQFF. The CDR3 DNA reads TGTGCCAGCAGCGGCAGACAGGACCTATCGAACAATGAGCAGTTCTTC.

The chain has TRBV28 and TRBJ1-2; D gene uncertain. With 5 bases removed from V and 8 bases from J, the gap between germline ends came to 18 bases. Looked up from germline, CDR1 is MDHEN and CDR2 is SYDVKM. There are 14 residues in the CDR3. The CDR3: CASSPLDGRAGYTF. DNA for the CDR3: TGTGCCAGCAGTCCCTTGGACGGGAGGGCGGGCTACACCTTC.

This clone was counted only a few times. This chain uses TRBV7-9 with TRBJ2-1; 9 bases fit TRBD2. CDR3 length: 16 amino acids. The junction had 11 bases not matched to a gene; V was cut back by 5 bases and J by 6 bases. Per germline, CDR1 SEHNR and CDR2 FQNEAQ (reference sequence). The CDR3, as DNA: TGTGCCAGCAGCCCGGCCGGCGGGAGGGCAGGCAATGAGCAGTTCTTC. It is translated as CASSPAGGRAGNEQFF.

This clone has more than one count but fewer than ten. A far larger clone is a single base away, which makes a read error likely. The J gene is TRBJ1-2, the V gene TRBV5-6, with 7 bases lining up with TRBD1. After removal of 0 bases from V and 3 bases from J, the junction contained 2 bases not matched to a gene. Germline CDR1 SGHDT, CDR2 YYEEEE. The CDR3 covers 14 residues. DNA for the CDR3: TGTGCCAGCAGCTTGGACAGGGGCGACTATGGCTACACCTTC. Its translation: CASSLDRGDYGYTF.

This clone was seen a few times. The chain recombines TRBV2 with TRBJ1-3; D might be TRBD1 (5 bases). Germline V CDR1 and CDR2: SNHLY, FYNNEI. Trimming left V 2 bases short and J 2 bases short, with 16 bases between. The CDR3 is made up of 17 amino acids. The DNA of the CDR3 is TGTGCCAGCAGTGAACGTAGTCCAGGGAGGACTGGAAACACCATATATTTT. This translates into CASSERSPGRTGNTIYF.

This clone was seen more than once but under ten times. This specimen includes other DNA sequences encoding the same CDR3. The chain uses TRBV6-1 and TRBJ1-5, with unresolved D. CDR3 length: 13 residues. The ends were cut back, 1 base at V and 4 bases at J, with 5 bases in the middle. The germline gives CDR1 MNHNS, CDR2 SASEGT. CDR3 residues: CASSEVNNQPQHF. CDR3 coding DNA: TGTGCCAGCAGTGAAGTCAATAATCAGCCCCAGCATTTT.